This T cell receptor beta chain appears in the sequencing data of a study of blood T cell repertoires in COVID-19. CDR3 size: 13 residues. The V end was cut by 6 bases, the J end by 5 bases, with 10 bases between. In this sample, this clone turned up once. Clones were sequenced by immunoSEQ multiplex PCR, and TCRdb holds only the in-frame ones, with some missing. The sample consists of approximately 260,000 clones, around 89% of them appearing once. The material sequenced was peripheral blood. This receptor was obtained from a woman aged 40-49 years with acute or convalescent COVID-19. This rearrangement joins TRBV12-3 or TRBV12-4 to TRBJ2-2; TRBD1 is a possible D gene (6 bases). The CDR3 loop reads CASRERGTGELFF. DNA for the CDR3: TGTGCCAGCAGAGAAAGGGGGACCGGGGAGCTGTTTTTT.